This passage covers 5 T cell receptor beta chains from one sample sequenced in a study of blood T cell repertoires in COVID-19. Clones were read by immunoSEQ multiplex PCR, and TCRdb kept only the in-frame ones, dropping some. Of 150,000 to 200,000 clones listed, just under 90% are singletons. The sequencing input was peripheral blood. The origin of the receptors is a woman aged 70-85 years with COVID-19, enrolled during active disease.

The chain carries TRBV11-2 and TRBJ1-2, with a possible D match to TRBD1 (6 bases). V lost 5 bases, J lost 4 bases, and 17 bases lay in between. Per germline, CDR1 SGHAT and CDR2 FQNNGV. This CDR3 has 15 amino acids. CDR3 coding DNA: TGTGCCAGCAGCGCGGGAGGGACAACGTTCTATGGCTACACCTTC. Translated: CASSAGGTTFYGYTF.

This sequence joins TRBV28 and TRBJ2-7, with a possible D match to TRBD1 (6 bases). CDR1 and CDR2 from the germline V gene are MDHEN and SYDVKM. Trimming left V 4 bases short and J 2 bases short, with 12 bases between. This CDR3 comprises 14 residues. This chain's CDR3 is CASSSGQLTYEQYF. In DNA form, the CDR3 reads TGTGCCAGCAGTTCCGGACAGCTAACCTACGAGCAGTACTTC.

Turning to this clone: Other DNA sequences in this sample translate to the same CDR3. This chain links TRBV9 with TRBJ1-3; no clear D gene. Germline V gives CDR1 SGDLS, CDR2 YYNGEE. This CDR3 has 15 residues. V gave up 0 bases and J gave up 0 bases, with 7 bases separating them. CDR3 sequence: CASSVVASSGNTIYF. The CDR3 DNA reads TGTGCCAGCAGCGTAGTGGCCTCCTCTGGAAACACCATATATTTT.

This clone was picked up one time. J is TRBJ2-1 and V is TRBV18, with D possibly being TRBD1 (5 bases). Trimming shortened V by 3 bases and J by 7 bases, and 10 bases separated the two germline ends. The CDR3 has 13 residues. Germline CDR1 is KGHSH and CDR2 is LQKENI. The CDR3 nucleotides are TGTGCCAGCTCACCTCCTGACAGAAATGAGCAGTTCTTC. This translates into CASSPPDRNEQFF.

The chain uses TRBV27 and TRBJ1-5; 7 bases agree with TRBD1. Unmatched junction bases numbered 3, after V lost 4 bases and J lost 3 bases. The CDR3 is made up of 14 amino acids. CDR1 and CDR2 from the germline V gene are MNHEY and SMNVEV (reference sequence). The CDR3 DNA follows: TGTGCCAGCAGTTCGACAGGGTACAATCAGCCCCAGCATTTT. Protein product: CASSSTGYNQPQHF.